This TCR beta chain comes out of a study of blood T cell repertoires in COVID-19. V gave up 5 bases and J gave up 6 bases; unmatched junction bases: 10. This CDR3 has 17 residues. Germline assignment: CDR1 SGHAT and CDR2 FQNNGV. This clone showed up just a few times. Using immunoSEQ multiplex PCR, the repertoire was profiled, and TCRdb retains in-frame clones only, with some absent. The repertoire consists of about 210,000 clones, with 65% to 90% occurring once and the leading ten covering 8.5% to 10%. The clonotype comes from a woman in her forties or fifties with acute COVID-19. The sequencing input was PBMCs or T cells enriched from blood (not recorded which). The V call is TRBV11-2, the J call TRBJ2-2, with 12 positions matching TRBD2. Written as DNA, the CDR3 is TGTGCCAGCAGCGAGGGACTAGCGGGTATTTGGGCCGGGGAGCTGTTTTTT. Its protein is CASSEGLAGIWAGELFF. Using reference TRBV11-2 and TRBJ2-2 for the parts outside the CDR3, the full variable domain is EAGVAQSPRYKIIEKRQSVAFWCNPISGHATLYWYQQILGQGPKLLIQFQNNGVVDDSQLPKDRFSAERLKGVDSTLKIQPAKLEDSAVYLCASSEGLAGIWAGELFFGEGSRLTVL.